The source of this T cell receptor beta chain is a study of identical twins. In this sample, this clonotype turned up a few times. A single record per CDR3 protein comes from TCRdb applying MiXCR to the 5' RACE reads. The sample yields about 530,000 distinct CDR3 sequences, 20% to 25% seen once. The CDR3 has 12 amino acids. The ends lost 6 bases at V and 0 bases at J; junction bases unmatched: 0. The germline V gene has CDR1 SQVTM and CDR2 ANQGSEA. These data also featured in a second study, about yellow fever vaccine responses in identical twins.

The sequence was obtained from a woman under 30 in good health. Sequencing was carried out using CD4+ T cells sorted from blood. The chain has TRBV29-1 and TRBJ2-7; 9 bases fit TRBD2. The CDR3 loop reads CSVGLASYEQYF. The CDR3 DNA is TGCAGCGTGGGACTAGCCTCCTACGAGCAGTACTTC.